This paragraph covers one TCR beta chain sequence. Its antigen is currently unknown. Sample-barcoded 5' priming and a J-beta primer mix drove a second PCR of 7 to 11 cycles. Carrying 12 random nucleotides, a template-switch adaptor labeled each individual cDNA molecule. TCRdb passed the 5' RACE reads through MiXCR, listing each CDR3 protein once. The table records 750,000 or so distinct CDR3 sequences, approximately 25% of them present only once. These data come from a study of blood T cells in healthy people across ages. Study conclusions and caveats: Roughly linear declines in TCR beta diversity per million T cells occurred with age.

CDR1 is SEHNR, CDR2 FQNEAQ, per germline (reference sequence). This CDR3 region has 14 residues. The ends were cut back, 6 bases at V and 8 bases at J, with 17 bases in the middle. Separately, the same data were catalogued under a study of T cells of mothers and their children. That study reports: Thymic selection shapes TCR recombination output in related pairs, and it does so similarly in unrelated pairs.

This TCR was sampled from a boy between 10 and 17 years old in good health. The V and J genes are TRBV7-9 and TRBJ2-1; D is possibly TRBD2 (6 bases). The sequenced material came from blood. Written as DNA, the CDR3 is TGTGCCAGCAGTTGGACTACCCCTAGCGATGAGCAGTTCTTC. Encoded protein: CASSWTTPSDEQFF. Combining the CDR3 with reference TRBV7-9 and TRBJ2-1 gives the whole variable domain DTGVSQNPRHKITKRGQNVTFRCDPISEHNRLYWYRQTLGQGPEFLTYFQNEAQLEKSRLLSDRFSAERPKGSFSTLEIQRTEQGDSAMYLCASSWTTPSDEQFFGPGTRLTVL.